A selection of T cell receptor beta chains follows, all from one sample in a study of blood T cell repertoires in COVID-19. Measured with immunoSEQ multiplex PCR; TCRdb has only the in-frame clones, and not every one. The sample holds fewer than 50,000 clones, about two thirds seen once. The sequenced sample consisted of peripheral blood. The receptors shown here come from a man aged 70-80 years with COVID-19, enrolled during active disease. Both conserved end residues are part of each CDR3.

V: TRBV6-1; J: TRBJ1-2; CDR3: CASSERPGPNYGYTF
V: TRBV27; J: TRBJ2-1; CDR3: CASSRTYNEQFF
V: TRBV7-9; J: TRBJ1-6; CDR3: CASSSQGFGDSPLHF
V: TRBV2; J: TRBJ1-2; CDR3: CASKTGDGYTF
V: TRBV4-2; J: TRBJ1-2; CDR3: CASSQAPETGYGYTF
V: TRBV30; J: TRBJ1-1; CDR3: CAWSQVWDTEAFF
V: TRBV11-2; J: TRBJ2-7; CDR3: CASSLRSGLIWSEQYF
V: TRBV5-4; J: TRBJ2-2; CDR3: CASSPGTSARTGELFF
V: TRBV28; J: TRBJ2-6; CDR3: CASSFYGSWANVLTF
V: TRBV4-1; J: TRBJ2-2; CDR3: CASSPLGQGKKTNTGELFF
V: TRBV11-2; J: TRBJ2-1; CDR3: CASSFEGGSYNEQFF
V: TRBV5-1; J: TRBJ2-7; CDR3: CASSLTRQGAMGKQYF
V: TRBV6-5; J: TRBJ2-7; CDR3: CASSYSMAGVTYEQYF
V: TRBV2; J: TRBJ1-4; CDR3: CASSARLINEKLFF
V: TRBV18; J: TRBJ1-5; CDR3: CASSGGRNQPQHF
V: TRBV25-1; J: TRBJ1-4; CDR3: CASSFGYEKLFF
V: TRBV11-2; J: TRBJ1-6; CDR3: CASRDRGRTINSPLHF
V: TRBV7-9; J: TRBJ1-2; CDR3: CASSSGGLNYGYTF
V: TRBV3-1/TRBV3-2; J: TRBJ1-1; CDR3: CASSQETRAGGTEAFF
V: TRBV7-9; J: TRBJ1-1; CDR3: CASSLEGGTEAFF
V: TRBV28; J: TRBJ1-5; CDR3: CASSLFRNQPQHF
V: TRBV7-6; J: TRBJ1-2; CDR3: CASSLAPQTNYGYTF
V: TRBV7-2; J: TRBJ2-6; CDR3: CASSLARRQHRSGANVLTF
V: TRBV5-5; J: TRBJ2-5; CDR3: CASSLTGSETQYF
V: TRBV6-2/TRBV6-3; J: TRBJ1-5; CDR3: CASSYRADRGHAIDNQPQHF
V: TRBV18; J: TRBJ1-5; CDR3: CASSLDRDRNQPQHF
V: TRBV4-1; J: TRBJ1-2; CDR3: CASSQALTVNYGYTF
V: TRBV6-5; J: TRBJ1-6; CDR3: CASRAGVYNSPLHF
V: TRBV24-1; J: TRBJ2-1; CDR3: CATSDASGPEQFF
V: TRBV11-3; J: TRBJ1-6; CDR3: CASSFSGGPLHF
V: TRBV7-9; J: TRBJ1-5; CDR3: CASSLASYQPQHF
V: TRBV5-1; J: TRBJ2-1; CDR3: CASSRAGENEQFF
V: TRBV18; J: TRBJ2-7; CDR3: CASSPRREHNEQYF
V: TRBV20-1; J: TRBJ1-1; CDR3: CSASRSGGTEAFF
V: TRBV7-2; J: TRBJ2-7; CDR3: CASTPGGGATYEQYF
V: TRBV11-2; J: TRBJ2-1; CDR3: CASSPWLANYNEQFF
V: TRBV7-2; J: TRBJ2-1; CDR3: CASSLNSGSSYNEQFF
V: TRBV5-6; J: TRBJ2-7; CDR3: CASSSAGTGLYEQYF
V: TRBV4-3; J: TRBJ1-4; CDR3: CASSQVFTTNEKLFF
V: TRBV14; J: TRBJ1-1; CDR3: CASSQGGTVNTEAFF
V: TRBV28; J: TRBJ2-7; CDR3: CASNQEDIPRPSEQYF
V: TRBV3-1/TRBV3-2; J: TRBJ1-1; CDR3: CASSPDRMRTEAFF
V: TRBV5-5; J: TRBJ2-7; CDR3: CASTVDSGGAYEQYF
V: TRBV19; J: TRBJ1-2; CDR3: CASSLSKAKRNYGYTF